These 18 T cell receptor beta chains were sequenced from one sample in a study of tumour-infiltrating T cells in Burkitt lymphoma (dated by TCRdb to about 2020). Library construction relied on the immunoSEQ multiplex PCR assay. The clones in this table, taken by TCRdb from immuneACCESS, are in-frame only. Not every clone is retained; where verified, under half of the shortfall comes from an unresolved V gene, and the cause of the rest is unknown. The sample contains 15,000 to 20,000 clones, about 77% of them found a single time. 2% to 2.5% of the sample is held by the ten biggest clonotypes. Sequencing was carried out using tumor tissue. The receptor source for this set is a human donor with diffuse large B-cell lymphoma.

The CDR3 DNA follows: TGTGCCAGCAGTTTAGGTGGATTCTATGGCTACACCTTC. Amino acid sequence: CASSLGGFYGYTF. This chain uses TRBV27 with TRBJ1-2; D gene uncertain. The CDR3 is made up of 13 amino acids. Germline-derived CDR1 and CDR2 are MNHEY and SMNVEV (reference sequence). V lost 2 bases, J lost 4 bases, and 8 bases lay in between.

J is TRBJ1-4 and V is TRBV6-5, with D possibly TRBD1 on 6 matching bases. Trimming removed 6 bases at V and 8 bases at J, with 16 bases between. The CDR3 spans 14 residues. Germline-derived CDR1 and CDR2 are MNHEY and SVGAGI. The CDR3 sequence: CASRPSQGWEKLFF. In DNA form, the CDR3 reads TGTGCCAGCAGACCGTCGCAGGGGTGGGAAAAACTGTTTTTT.

V and J are TRBV15 and TRBJ2-4; the D gene is possibly TRBD2 (6 bases). The germline gives CDR1 LNHNV, CDR2 YYDKDF (reference sequence). This CDR3 has 17 residues. V gave up 1 base and J gave up 8 bases, with 21 bases separating them. Written as DNA, the CDR3 is TGTGCCACCAGCAGAGGGAGGCAGCAGGAGGGAATGTACATTCAGTACTTC. It translates to CATSRGRQQEGMYIQYF.

The J gene is TRBJ2-7, the V gene TRBV5-6; D assignment may be TRBD1 or TRBD2 (5 bases each). From germline, CDR1 is SGHDT and CDR2 YYEEEE. V was clipped by 4 bases and J by 2 bases, with 7 bases between them. This CDR3 has 12 amino acids. CDR3 sequence reads: CASSQGAYEQYF. The CDR3 DNA sequence: TGTGCCAGCAGCCAGGGAGCCTACGAGCAGTACTTC.

The chain employs TRBV9 and TRBJ1-1; D is possibly TRBD1 (5 bases). The V and J ends lost 3 bases and 7 bases respectively, with 13 bases between them. Looked up from germline, CDR1 is SGDLS and CDR2 is YYNGEE. The CDR3 sequence is 13 residues long. The DNA for the CDR3 is TGTGCCAGCAGCGCATCAGGGTTCGGTGAAGCTTTCTTT. Its protein product is CASSASGFGEAFF.

The chain has TRBV6-4 and TRBJ2-2, with D possibly TRBD1 on 6 matching bases. Between the trimmed V and J ends, which lost 6 bases and 7 bases, there was a span of 6 bases. The CDR3 consists of 11 residues. CDR1 and CDR2 (germline): MRHNA, SNTAGT. This CDR3 reads CASRGGGELFF. The CDR3 DNA reads TGTGCCAGCAGAGGGGGCGGGGAGCTGTTTTTT.

The chain is built from TRBV7-6 and TRBJ2-5; D may be TRBD2 (7 bases). This CDR3 has 17 residues. Trimming took 5 bases from V and 2 from J, leaving 21 bases between them. Germline CDR1 reads SGHVS; CDR2 reads FNYEAQ. The CDR3 bases are TGTGCCAGCAGCGTCCTGGGGGGGGCGCAGGGGCAAGAGACCCAGTACTTC. It translates to CASSVLGGAQGQETQYF.

This chain uses TRBV19 with TRBJ1-2; 7 positions agree with TRBD1. In germline, CDR1 is LNHDA, CDR2 SQIVND (reference sequence). This CDR3 contains 14 residues. V shed 3 bases, J shed 8 bases, and the junction held 9 bases outside the gene matches. CDR3 bases: TGTGCCAGTAGTATCGCGGGAGGGGACAGCGGCTACACCTTC. Protein: CASSIAGGDSGYTF.

The CDR3 coding sequence is TGCGCCAGCAGCCCCGGGAGGGGGCTCAGCTACGAGCAGTACTTC. Translation: CASSPGRGLSYEQYF. V and J are TRBV5-1 and TRBJ2-7; a weak D match, TRBD2 (8 bases). This CDR3 is built from 15 residues. V lost 4 bases and J 3 bases, leaving 17 bases between the germline ends. Germline loops: CDR1 SGHRS, CDR2 YFSETQ. Together with reference TRBV5-1 and TRBJ2-7, the CDR3 gives the full variable domain: KAGVTQTPRYLIKTRGQQVTLSCSPISGHRSVSWYQQTPGQGLQFLFEYFSETQRNKGNFPGRFSGRQFSNSRSEMNVSTLELGDSALYLCASSPGRGLSYEQYFGPGTRLTVT.

V is TRBV6-5 and J is TRBJ1-1, with 9 nucleotides matching TRBD1. V lost 7 bases and J lost 4; bases outside the gene matches: 4. Per germline, CDR1 MNHEY and CDR2 SVGAGI. The length of the CDR3 is 13 residues. CDR3 sequence reads: CASTETGGTEAFF. The CDR3 nucleotides are TGTGCCAGCACCGAGACAGGGGGCACTGAAGCTTTCTTT.

This rearrangement joins TRBV19 to TRBJ1-1, with D unresolved. V was cut by 9 bases and J by 3 bases, with 14 bases left in between. Germline V CDR1 and CDR2: LNHDA, SQIVND (reference sequence). The CDR3 runs 13 residues. DNA for the CDR3: TGTGCCAGCGAAATGGGGTGGGACACTGAAGCTTTCTTT. It specifies CASEMGWDTEAFF.

The chain joins TRBV10-3 to TRBJ2-3; the D is unclear. V was clipped by 0 bases and J by 2 bases, with 6 bases between them. CDR1 ENHRY and CDR2 SYGVKD come from the germline V gene. This CDR3 is built from 14 residues. DNA for the CDR3: TGTGCCATCAGTGAGTCCGTATCCACAGATACGCAGTATTTT. Protein sequence: CAISESVSTDTQYF.

The V gene is TRBV19, the J gene TRBJ1-2, with D perhaps matching TRBD1 (5 bases). Trimming left V 9 bases short and J 4 bases short, with 15 bases between. This CDR3 spans 13 amino acids. Looked up from germline, CDR1 is LNHDA and CDR2 is SQIVND (reference sequence). This CDR3 is CASTGFNGYGYTF. CDR3 coding DNA: TGTGCCAGCACAGGATTCAACGGCTATGGCTACACCTTC.

The rearrangement joins TRBV5-8 to TRBJ1-2; no reliable D call. Germline V CDR1 and CDR2: SGHTS, YDEGEE. V lost 4 bases and J lost 3, with 13 bases in between. The CDR3 is made up of 14 amino acids. CDR3 protein: CASSLPDRYYGYTF. As DNA, the CDR3 is TGTGCCAGCAGCCTACCCGACCGCTACTATGGCTACACCTTC.

V and J are TRBV6-1 and TRBJ2-7; maybe TRBD2 (7 bases). The CDR3 totals 14 residues. Trimming took 7 bases from V and 3 from J, leaving 16 bases between them. CDR1 is MNHNS and CDR2 is SASEGT in the germline V gene. The CDR3 spells CASTQRGGGYEQYF. The CDR3 DNA reads as TGTGCCAGCACCCAAAGGGGGGGCGGCTACGAGCAGTACTTC.

The chain is built from TRBV5-1 and TRBJ1-2, with D perhaps matching TRBD1 (6 bases). Germline V gene data show CDR1 as SGHRS and CDR2 as YFSETQ. Trimming cost V 6 bases and J 0 bases, with 15 bases left between them. This CDR3 contains 15 residues. The CDR3, as DNA: TGCGCCAGCACCCCAACGGACAGCGCTAACTATGGCTACACCTTC. This gives the protein CASTPTDSANYGYTF.

The chain joins TRBV2 to TRBJ1-2; TRBD1 aligns across 7 bases. Germline V gene lookup returns CDR1 SNHLY and CDR2 FYNNEI. The CDR3 runs 14 residues. J gave up 8 bases and V 6 bases, and 12 bases lay outside the gene matches. CDR3 residues: CASSRDSYAEGYTF. The CDR3, as DNA: TGTGCCAGCAGCAGGGACAGTTATGCGGAAGGCTACACCTTC.

The rearrangement joins TRBV5-4 to TRBJ1-1, with TRBD1 matching over 9 bases. CDR1 SGHNT and CDR2 YYREEE come from the germline V gene (reference sequence). CDR3 length: 15 residues. The V gene end was trimmed by 0 bases and the J gene end by 4 bases; junction bases not matched to a gene: 4. DNA for the CDR3: TGTGCCAGCAGCTTGGGACAGGGGGTCCTCACTGAAGCTTTCTTT. Its protein is CASSLGQGVLTEAFF.